These 3 T cell receptor beta chains came from one sample sequenced in a study of T cells after yellow fever vaccination. TCRdb re-analysed the 5' RACE reads in MiXCR, keeping a single row per CDR3 protein. The data hold 150,000 to 200,000 distinct CDR3 sequences, with approximately 6.2% observed a single time. The input for sequencing was CD4+ T cells sorted from PBMCs, taken on the day of the first yellow fever vaccination. The receptors here all came from a young man who received the YFV17D yellow fever vaccine.

The chain is built from TRBV29-1 and TRBJ1-5; tentative D call: TRBD1 (6 bases). The V and J ends lost 1 base and 6 bases respectively, with 10 bases between them. This CDR3 comprises 13 residues. The germline CDR1 and CDR2 sequences are SQVTM and ANQGSEA. The CDR3 DNA reads as TGCAGCGTTGAAGGAGGGGGAGGTCAGCCCCAGCATTTT. It yields the protein CSVEGGGGQPQHF.

This chain joins TRBV6-1 and TRBJ2-1; D possibly corresponds to TRBD1 (5 bases). This CDR3 region has 13 residues. V lost 6 bases, J lost 6 bases, and 12 bases lay in between. Germline-derived CDR1 and CDR2 are MNHNS and SASEGT. CDR3 bases: TGTGCCAGCAGGCAGGGAAGGTTCAATGAGCAGTTCTTC. Amino acids: CASRQGRFNEQFF.

This clonotype has ten or more counts. The chain uses TRBV27 and TRBJ1-2; the D gene is possibly TRBD1 (6 bases). The ends were cut back, 1 base at V and 4 bases at J, with 13 bases in the middle. From germline, CDR1 is MNHEY and CDR2 SMNVEV (reference sequence). The CDR3 is made up of 15 amino acids. Written as DNA, the CDR3 is TGTGCCAGCAGTTTATTTCCAGGGGAGACCTATGGCTACACCTTC. Translated, it gives CASSLFPGETYGYTF.